The T cell receptor beta chain under discussion was sequenced for a study of blood T cells in healthy people across ages. Study-wide results and caveats: Older individuals had lower TCR beta diversity per million T cells (the decline was roughly linear). PBMCs that were unsorted prevented a conclusive naive versus antigen-experienced comparison.

Germline V lookup: CDR1 SGHDT, CDR2 YYEEEE. The CDR3 loop spans 15 amino acids. On this clonotype: Its specificity is unknown.

The second PCR ran about 6 to 12 cycles with a sample-barcoded 5' primer and J-beta primers. MiXCR, run by TCRdb on the 5' RACE reads, gives a single entry per CDR3 protein. The table has 450,000 to 600,000 distinct CDR3 sequences, about 29% seen once. The same data also contributed to another study, on T cells of mothers and their children. That source adds: Each mother yielded more than 8 million TCR beta CDR3 reads. Each child yielded a few million reads. Persistent microchimeric T cell clones were sought, and none were detected.

The chain links TRBV5-6 to TRBJ2-5; 10 nucleotides line up with TRBD1. The closer fit of TRBJ2-1 to the DNA end suggests the J call may be wrong. This sequence was found in a boy aged 2 to 10 in good health. The sequencing input was blood. The CDR3 protein is CASSLVTGGASEQFF. The CDR3 region has the DNA TGTGCCAGCAGCTTAGTGACAGGGGGCGCGTCTGAGCAGTTCTTC.